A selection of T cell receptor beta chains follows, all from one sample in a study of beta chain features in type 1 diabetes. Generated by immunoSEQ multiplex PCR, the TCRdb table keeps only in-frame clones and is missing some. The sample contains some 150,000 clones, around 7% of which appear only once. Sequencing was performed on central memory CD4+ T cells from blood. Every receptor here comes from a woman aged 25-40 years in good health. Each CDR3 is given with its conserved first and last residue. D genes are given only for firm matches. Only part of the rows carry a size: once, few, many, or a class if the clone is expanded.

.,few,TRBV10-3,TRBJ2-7,CAISVGRENEQYF,TGTGCCATCAGTGTCGGCAGGGAAAACGAGCAGTACTTC
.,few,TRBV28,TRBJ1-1,CASSLGTRNTEAFF,TGTGCCAGCAGTTTAGGGACACGGAACACTGAAGCTTTCTTT
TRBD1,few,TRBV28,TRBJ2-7,CASSLFGTGLHEQYF,TGTGCCAGCAGTTTATTCGGGACAGGGCTCCACGAGCAGTACTTC
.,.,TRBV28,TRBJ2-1,CASYTTGILYNEQFF,TGTGCCAGCTACACAACAGGGATCCTCTACAATGAGCAGTTCTTC
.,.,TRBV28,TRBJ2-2,CASSTPGQGTGELFF,TGTGCCAGCAGTACCCCGGGTCAGGGGACCGGGGAGCTGTTTTTT
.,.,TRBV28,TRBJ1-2,CASTPGGDGYTF,TGTGCCAGCACCCCAGGAGGGGATGGCTACACCTTC
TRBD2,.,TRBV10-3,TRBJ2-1,CAISQTSGRSSYNEQFF,TGTGCCATCAGTCAGACTAGCGGGAGGAGCTCCTACAATGAGCAGTTCTTC
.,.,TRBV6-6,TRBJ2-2,CASRLGQNTGELFF,TGTGCCAGCCGGTTAGGACAGAACACCGGGGAGCTGTTTTTT
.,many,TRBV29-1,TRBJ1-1,CSVFEALRTEAFF,TGCAGCGTTTTCGAGGCCCTCCGGACTGAAGCTTTCTTT
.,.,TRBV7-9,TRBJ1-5,CASSLQGNYQPQHF,TGTGCCAGCAGCTTGCAGGGGAATTATCAGCCCCAGCATTTT
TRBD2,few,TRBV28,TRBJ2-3,CASSSAASGRAEGADTQYF,TGTGCCAGCAGTTCCGCGGCTAGCGGGAGGGCAGAGGGTGCAGATACGCAGTATTTT
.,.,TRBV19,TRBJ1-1,CASRGKGTEAFF,TGTGCCAGCCGGGGGAAGGGCACTGAAGCTTTCTTT
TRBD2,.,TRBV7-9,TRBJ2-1,CASSSRTSDVYNEQFF,TGTGCCAGCAGCTCTAGGACTAGCGACGTCTACAATGAGCAGTTCTTC
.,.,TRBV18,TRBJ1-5,CASSPAAEGPKPQHF,TGTGCCAGCTCACCGGCAGCGGAGGGCCCTAAGCCCCAGCATTTT
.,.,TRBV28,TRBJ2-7,CASQRQVASSSYEQYF,TGTGCCAGCCAGAGACAGGTCGCTTCTAGCTCCTACGAGCAGTACTTC
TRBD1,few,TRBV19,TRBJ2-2,CASSIDGQGYTGELFF,TGTGCCAGTAGTATAGACGGACAGGGATACACCGGGGAGCTGTTTTTT
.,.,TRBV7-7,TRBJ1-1,CASSLDIGSAEAFF,TGTGCTAGCAGCTTAGACATTGGGAGTGCTGAAGCTTTCTTT
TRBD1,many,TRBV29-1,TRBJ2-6,CSVDSGQGGSGANVLTF,TGCAGCGTTGATTCTGGACAGGGTGGTTCTGGGGCCAACGTCCTGACTTTC
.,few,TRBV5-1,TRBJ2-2,CASSLAGGRIETGELFF,TGCGCCAGCAGCTTGGCCGGGGGGCGGATCGAGACCGGGGAGCTGTTTTTT
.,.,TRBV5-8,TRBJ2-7,CASSLQPFYEQYF,TGTGCCAGCAGCTTACAGCCCTTCTACGAGCAGTACTTC
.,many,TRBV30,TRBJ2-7,CAWKRSRNLYEQYF,TGTGCCTGGAAGCGCTCGCGGAACCTCTACGAGCAGTACTTC
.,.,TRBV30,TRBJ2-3,CAWIKAATDTQYF,TGTGCCTGGATTAAAGCCGCAACAGATACGCAGTATTTT
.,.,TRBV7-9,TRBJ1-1,CASSLGGWRVTEAFF,TGTGCCAGCAGCTTAGGGGGCTGGAGGGTGACTGAAGCTTTCTTT
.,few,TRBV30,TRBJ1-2,CAWSLTGYGYTF,TGTGCCTGGAGTCTGACGGGCTATGGCTACACCTTC
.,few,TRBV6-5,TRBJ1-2,CASSGTLYGYTF,TGTGCCAGCAGTGGGACACTCTATGGCTACACCTTC
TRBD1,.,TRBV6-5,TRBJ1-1,CASLTRTGGNTEAFF,TGTGCCAGCCTGACCAGGACAGGGGGGAACACTGAAGCTTTCTTT
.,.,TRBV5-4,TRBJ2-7,CASTATGSGSEQYF,TGTGCCAGCACCGCAACGGGCTCGGGGAGCGAGCAGTACTTC
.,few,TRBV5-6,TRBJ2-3,CASSLAPGTDTQYF,TGTGCCAGCAGCTTGGCGCCGGGAACAGATACGCAGTATTTT
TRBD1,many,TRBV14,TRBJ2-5,CASRTGLETQYF,TGTGCCAGCAGGACAGGGCTAGAGACCCAGTACTTC
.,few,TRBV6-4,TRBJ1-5,CASSDSISGFNQPQHF,TGTGCCAGCAGTGACTCGATTTCGGGGTTCAATCAGCCCCAGCATTTT
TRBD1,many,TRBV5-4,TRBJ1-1,CASSSQGANTEAFF,TGTGCCAGCAGTTCACAGGGGGCCAACACTGAAGCTTTCTTT
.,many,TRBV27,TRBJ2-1,CASSLIVTGWSSYNEQFF,TGTGCCAGCAGTTTAATAGTAACAGGCTGGAGCTCCTACAATGAGCAGTTCTTC
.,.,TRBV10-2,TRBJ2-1,CASRTQGMGSDEQFF,TGCGCCAGCAGGACACAGGGAATGGGGAGTGATGAGCAGTTCTTC
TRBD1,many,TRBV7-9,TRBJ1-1,CAGDRGLGGTEAFF,TGTGCCGGCGACAGGGGGCTGGGCGGCACTGAAGCTTTCTTT
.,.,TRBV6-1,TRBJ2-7,CASSPGQWIRRQYF,TGTGCCAGCAGTCCTGGACAGTGGATAAGAAGGCAGTACTTC
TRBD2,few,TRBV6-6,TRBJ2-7,CASRGTSGRSYEQYF,TGTGCCAGCAGAGGGACTAGCGGGAGATCATACGAGCAGTACTTC
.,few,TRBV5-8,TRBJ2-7,CASSLDRGEQYF,TGTGCCAGCAGCTTGGATAGAGGGGAGCAGTACTTC
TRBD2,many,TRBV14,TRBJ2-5,CASSQGLALQYF,TGTGCCAGCAGCCAGGGACTAGCCCTCCAGTACTTC
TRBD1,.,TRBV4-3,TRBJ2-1,CASSQRTGGGYNEQFF,TGCGCCAGCAGCCAACGGACAGGGGGCGGCTACAATGAGCAGTTCTTC
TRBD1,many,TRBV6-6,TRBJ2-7,CASSWGTGDRNEQYF,TGTGCCAGCAGTTGGGGGACAGGGGATCGGAACGAGCAGTACTTC
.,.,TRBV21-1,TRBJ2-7,CASSQERGLYEQYF,TGTGCCAGCAGCCAAGAGCGGGGTCTTTACGAGCAGTACTTC
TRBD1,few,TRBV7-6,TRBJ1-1,CASSSRQGVTSEAFF,TGTGCCAGCAGCTCTCGACAGGGGGTCACCTCTGAAGCTTTCTTT